This TCR beta chain was sequenced in a study of blood T cell repertoires in COVID-19. About the research overall: The analysed material was cDNA or gDNA that came from T cells, B-cell-depleted T cells, or PBMCs.

The V segment lost 3 bases and the J segment 7 bases; nucleotides outside the gene matches: 6. Germline V gene data show CDR1 as MNHEY and CDR2 as SMNVEV (reference sequence). The CDR3 loop spans 13 amino acids. Original data processing: It was from reference gene primer amplification that nucleated cell counts were estimated. Clones were read by immunoSEQ multiplex PCR, and TCRdb kept only the in-frame ones, dropping some. V, J and clone size reflect that table, while D and trimming were determined from the DNA. The sample contains about 200,000 clones, around 81% of which appear only once. The study recruited people aged roughly 18 to 95 years across about two dozen US areas. Participants were placed into cohorts based on the clinical history they reported.

The chain couples TRBV27 to TRBJ2-7, with 7 positions matching TRBD1. The sequenced sample was PBMCs or T cells enriched from blood (not recorded which). This TCR was recovered from a man aged 35 to 55 who had recovered from COVID-19. Here the CDR3 reads CASSFTGVREQYF. Here the CDR3 DNA reads TGTGCCAGCAGTTTTACAGGGGTAAGGGAGCAGTACTTC.